One and the same sample provided the 5 T cell receptor beta chains below, sequenced in a study of immune evolution from preneoplasia to lung adenocarcinoma. Repertoires were generated with immunoSEQ multiplex PCR, while TCRdb's copy carries only in-frame clones and drops some. The data hold about 4,000 clones, with about three quarters observed a single time. Sequences were obtained from FFPE minimally invasive lung adenocarcinoma tissue. The source of these receptors is a person aged 70 to 85 with lung adenocarcinoma.

The rearrangement uses TRBV9 and TRBJ1-6; no definite D call. Germline CDR1 is SGDLS and CDR2 is YYNGEE. This CDR3 contains 14 residues. The V end was cut by 3 bases, the J end by 9 bases, with 13 bases between. For the CDR3, the DNA is TGTGCCAGCAGCGGCAGCGCATGGGGTTCACCCCTCCACTTT. As protein: CASSGSAWGSPLHF.

This clone was detected only a few times. The chain links TRBV11-2 to TRBJ2-5; tentative D call: TRBD2 (5 bases). Looked up from germline, CDR1 is SGHAT and CDR2 is FQNNGV. V was pared by 5 bases and J by 1 base, with 8 bases between. The CDR3 is made up of 13 amino acids. Here the CDR3 DNA reads TGTGCCAGCAGCCGAGGGTTCCAAGAGACCCAGTACTTC. It codes for CASSRGFQETQYF.

The chain links TRBV28 to TRBJ2-7, with TRBD1 matching 10 bases. V was clipped by 4 bases and J by 4 bases; unmatched bases: 16. The CDR3 extends over 18 amino acids. Per the germline V gene, CDR1 is MDHEN and CDR2 is SYDVKM. Written as DNA, the CDR3 is TGTGCCAGCAGTTCCCCAAAGGTACGGGACAGGGGAATTTACGAGCAGTACTTC. This gives the protein CASSSPKVRDRGIYEQYF.

The chain couples TRBV18 to TRBJ2-2, with 9 bases matching TRBD1. Germline trimming cut 3 bases from V and 5 bases from J; bases unmatched to any gene: 7. The CDR3 has 16 amino acids. CDR1 is KGHSH and CDR2 is LQKENI in the germline V gene. CDR3: CASSPLTGGRTGELFF. The CDR3 coding sequence is TGTGCCAGCTCACCTCTAACAGGGGGCAGAACCGGGGAGCTGTTTTTT.

Details on this clone: The same CDR3 also results from other DNA sequences found in this sample. The chain is built from TRBV19 and TRBJ1-5; tentatively, D is TRBD1 (5 bases). Germline loops: CDR1 LNHDA, CDR2 SQIVND (reference sequence). There are 12 residues in the CDR3. V was cut by 3 bases and J by 13 bases, with 13 bases left in between. The CDR3 spells CASSMTLGPQHF. The CDR3 DNA is TGTGCCAGTAGTATGACTTTGGGGCCTCAGCATTTT.